A selection of T cell receptor beta chains follows, all from one sample in a study of blood T cell repertoires in COVID-19. TCRdb's copy holds only in-frame clones and misses some; the assay was immunoSEQ multiplex PCR. The profile shows about 480,000 clones, around 87% of them singletons. What was sequenced was PBMCs or T cells enriched from blood (not recorded which). The receptors shown here come from a woman aged 40 to 50 who had recovered from COVID-19. Each CDR3 is given with its conserved first and last residue. Each record gives: J gene, V gene, D gene, clone size, CDR3 DNA, CDR3 protein. A D gene is named only where the DNA matches it firmly. Clone size is not always given. Where it is, it says once, few, many or a class for expanded clones.

TRBJ2-5 TRBV7-2 TRBD1 NA TGTGCCAGCAGCCTGACAGGGGATGCAGAGACCCAGTACTTC CASSLTGDAETQYF
TRBJ2-6 TRBV19 NA NA TGTGCCACCAGGAACAGGAGAGCTTCTGGGGCCAACGTCCTGACTTTC CATRNRRASGANVLTF
TRBJ1-1 TRBV10-3 NA NA TGTGCCATCAGTGAGTCAGCGGAGGGGAACACTGAAGCTTTCTTT CAISESAEGNTEAFF
TRBJ2-1 TRBV20-1 NA NA TGCAGTGCTAGTCTGGCCAGGAGGGACAATGAGCAGTTCTTC CSASLARRDNEQFF
TRBJ1-2 TRBV3-1/TRBV3-2 NA NA TGTGCCAGCAGGTTCCAAGGGGCGGCTGTAAGTGGCTACACCTTC CASRFQGAAVSGYTF
TRBJ1-2 TRBV10-1 NA NA TGCGCCAGCAGTGGGGGACAAAACCCCTATGGCTACACCTTC CASSGGQNPYGYTF
TRBJ1-2 TRBV18 NA NA TGTGCCAGCTCACCCCCCGGGTACTATGGCTACACCTTC CASSPPGYYGYTF
TRBJ2-5 TRBV27 NA NA TGTGCCAGCAGTTTCGGTTGGGGCCGGGTTCGGAAGCAAGAGACCCAGTACTTC CASSFGWGRVRKQETQYF
TRBJ2-2 TRBV19 TRBD1 NA TGTGCCAGTAGCACAGGGGGCACCGGGGAGCTGTTTTTT CASSTGGTGELFF
TRBJ1-2 TRBV20-1 NA NA TGCAGTGCTAAGAGACAGTATGGCTACACCTTC CSAKRQYGYTF
TRBJ2-7 TRBV9 NA NA TGTGCCAGCAGCGTAGGAGGGCTAGCGAGCTCCTACGAGCAGTACTTC CASSVGGLASSYEQYF
TRBJ1-6 TRBV30 TRBD1 once TGTGCCTGCTCGGGACAGCCGAATTCACCCCTCCACTTT CACSGQPNSPLHF
TRBJ1-6 TRBV27 TRBD1 few TGTGCCAGCAGTCTCTACACAGGGGGCGGCAATTCACCCCTCCACTTT CASSLYTGGGNSPLHF
TRBJ2-5 TRBV6-5 TRBD2 NA TGTGCCAGCGGTAGCGGGAGTCCCCAAGAGACCCAGTACTTC CASGSGSPQETQYF
TRBJ2-1 TRBV9 TRBD2 NA TGTGCCAGCAGCGCGGGACTAGCGGGAGGCGATGAGCAGTTCTTC CASSAGLAGGDEQFF
TRBJ1-1 TRBV7-2 TRBD1 few TGTGCCAGCAGCTTAGTAGTGTGGGGACAGGGTTCTGAAGCTTTCTTT CASSLVVWGQGSEAFF
TRBJ2-1 TRBV3-1/TRBV3-2 NA NA TGTGCCAGCAGCCAAGTACTAGGGACCTACAATGAGCAGTTCTTC CASSQVLGTYNEQFF
TRBJ2-7 TRBV3-1/TRBV3-2 NA NA TGTGCCAGCAGCCAGTCCAACTACGAGCAGTACTTC CASSQSNYEQYF
TRBJ2-1 TRBV19 NA NA TGTGCCAGTAGTAATCGACAGGCGCACAATGAGCAGTTCTTC CASSNRQAHNEQFF
TRBJ2-5 TRBV27 NA NA TGTGCCAGCAGTACCCGGCAAGAGACCCAGTACTTC CASSTRQETQYF
TRBJ2-6 TRBV7-9 TRBD1 NA TGTGCCACCCAACGACAGGGGGCTTTCACTGGGGCCAACGTCCTGACTTTC CATQRQGAFTGANVLTF
TRBJ1-5 TRBV10-2 NA NA TGCGCCAGCATAGTGTACCGGAGATCTTCGAGCAATCAGCCCCAGCATTTT CASIVYRRSSSNQPQHF
TRBJ1-5 TRBV6-5 NA NA TGTGCCAGCAGTTACTCAGGGGGGGTCACTCAGCCCCAGCATTTT CASSYSGGVTQPQHF
TRBJ2-7 TRBV5-5 NA few TGTGCCAGCAGCCCCGACGGGGGTGTGAGGCAATACGAGCAGTACTTC CASSPDGGVRQYEQYF
TRBJ1-4 TRBV30 TRBD1 NA TGTGCCTCGACACCACCGGGACAGGGGAATGAGGGTGAAAAACTGTTTTTT CASTPPGQGNEGEKLFF
TRBJ1-1 TRBV5-1 NA NA TGCGCCAGCAAGAACCAACAGAGGAACACTGAAGCTTTCTTT CASKNQQRNTEAFF
TRBJ2-2 TRBV4-1 TRBD2 NA TGCGCCAGCAGCCAGCTTGGGACTAGCGCGAACACCGGGGAGCTGTTTTTT CASSQLGTSANTGELFF
TRBJ1-1 TRBV14 TRBD1 NA TGTGCCAGCAGCCAAGACTTTAGGGAGACAGGGGACGGTTATGGGGACACTGAAGCTTTCTTT CASSQDFRETGDGYGDTEAFF
TRBJ1-1 TRBV4-3 NA NA TGCGCCAGCAGCCAAGAGACATGGACTGAAGCTTTCTTT CASSQETWTEAFF
TRBJ1-5 TRBV7-8 TRBD1 once TGTGCCAGCAGCTCCCTATCGGGACAGGGGGGGAATCAGCCCCAGCATTTT CASSSLSGQGGNQPQHF
TRBJ2-7 TRBV5-1 NA NA TGCGCCAGCAGCTTGATGGTGAGCTCCTACGAGCAGTACTTC CASSLMVSSYEQYF
TRBJ1-1 TRBV12-3/TRBV12-4 NA NA TGTGCCAGCAGTTTTGGTAGGGGCACTGAAGCTTTCTTT CASSFGRGTEAFF
TRBJ2-3 TRBV6-2/TRBV6-3 NA NA TGTGCCAGCAGTCGACTAGTCGCAGATACGCAGTATTTT CASSRLVADTQYF
TRBJ2-2 TRBV5-6 NA NA TGTGCCAGCATCCGGGTCGGGACCGGGGAGCTGTTTTTT CASIRVGTGELFF
TRBJ2-2 TRBV5-1 TRBD2 NA TGCGCCAGCAGCCCGGGAGGGGCCGGGGAGCTGTTTTTT CASSPGGAGELFF
TRBJ1-5 TRBV13 NA NA TGTGCCAGCAGCTTGGGGGGGGATCAGCCCCAGCATTTT CASSLGGDQPQHF
TRBJ2-3 TRBV4-1 NA NA TGCGCCAGCAGCCAAGATCCCGCAGATACGCAGTATTTT CASSQDPADTQYF
TRBJ2-7 TRBV29-1 TRBD1 NA TGCAGCGCTATACGGACAGGGGGTTACGAGCAGTACTTC CSAIRTGGYEQYF
TRBJ2-3 TRBV4-2 TRBD2 few TGTGCCAGCAGCCAAGAACCTAGCGGGAGCACAGATACGCAGTATTTT CASSQEPSGSTDTQYF
TRBJ2-5 TRBV4-1 NA NA TGCGCCAGCAGCCTGGCGGGGCAAGGGATTCAAGAGACCCAGTACTTC CASSLAGQGIQETQYF
TRBJ2-3 TRBV7-6 TRBD2 NA TGTGCCAGCAGCTCTACTAGCGGGAGTAGCACAGATACGCAGTATTTT CASSSTSGSSTDTQYF
TRBJ1-1 TRBV6-5 TRBD1 NA TGTGCCAGCAGTACGAACCAGGGGGTTGGAACTGAAGCTTTCTTT CASSTNQGVGTEAFF
TRBJ1-5 TRBV27 NA NA TGTGCCAGCAGGGGTCTCGGCAACAGGGAATATAGCAATCAGCCCCAGCATTTT CASRGLGNREYSNQPQHF